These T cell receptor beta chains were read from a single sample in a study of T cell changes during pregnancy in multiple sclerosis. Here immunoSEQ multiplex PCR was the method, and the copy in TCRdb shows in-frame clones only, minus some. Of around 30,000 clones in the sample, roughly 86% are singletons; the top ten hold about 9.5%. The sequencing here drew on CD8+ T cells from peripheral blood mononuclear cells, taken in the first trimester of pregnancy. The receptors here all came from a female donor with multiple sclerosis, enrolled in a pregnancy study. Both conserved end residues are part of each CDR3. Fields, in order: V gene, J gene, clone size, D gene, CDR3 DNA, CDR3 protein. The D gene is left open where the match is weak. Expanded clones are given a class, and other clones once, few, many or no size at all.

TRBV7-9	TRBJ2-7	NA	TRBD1	TGTGCCAGCAGCTCCCCGAGGACAGGTACCTACGAGCAGTACTTC	CASSSPRTGTYEQYF
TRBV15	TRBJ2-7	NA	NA	TGTGCCACCAGCAGAGATGGGGAGGACGAGCAGTACTTC	CATSRDGEDEQYF
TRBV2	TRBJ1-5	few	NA	TGTGCCAGCAGTTGGACAGATAGCAATCAGCCCCAGCATTTT	CASSWTDSNQPQHF
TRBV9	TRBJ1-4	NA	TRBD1	TGTGCCAGCAGCGTAAACAGGGGGGAACCTAATGAAAAACTGTTTTTT	CASSVNRGEPNEKLFF
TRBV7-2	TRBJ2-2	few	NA	TGTGCCAGCAGCTCTAGGGGAGGGGAGCTGTTTTTT	CASSSRGGELFF
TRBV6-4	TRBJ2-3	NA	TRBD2	TGTGCCAGCAGAATGACTAGCGGGGGAACAGATACGCAGTATTTT	CASRMTSGGTDTQYF
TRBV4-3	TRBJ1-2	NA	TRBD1	TGCGCCAGCAGCCAAACCGAATACGCGACAGGGGATGATGGCTACACCTTC	CASSQTEYATGDDGYTF
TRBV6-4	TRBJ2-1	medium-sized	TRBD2	TGTGCCAGCAGTGACCAACTAGCGGGGTACAATGAGCAGTTCTTC	CASSDQLAGYNEQFF
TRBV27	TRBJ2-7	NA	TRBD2	TGTGCCAGCAGCCCCGGAGCGAGCGGGAGTGGCGAGCAGTACTTC	CASSPGASGSGEQYF
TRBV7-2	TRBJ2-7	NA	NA	TGTGCCAGCAGCTCCGACAGCGCCTACGAGCAGTACTTC	CASSSDSAYEQYF
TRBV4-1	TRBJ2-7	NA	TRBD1	TGCGCCAGCAGCCAAGCTACAGGGGACGAGCAGTACTTC	CASSQATGDEQYF
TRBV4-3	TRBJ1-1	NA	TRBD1	TGCGCCAGCAGCCAAGGGGACAGAAACACTGAAGCTTTCTTT	CASSQGDRNTEAFF
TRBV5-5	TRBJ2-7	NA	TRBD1	TGTGCCAGCGCTATTACAGGGGGCTTCTACGAGCAGTACTTC	CASAITGGFYEQYF
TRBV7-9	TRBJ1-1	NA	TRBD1	TGTGCCAGCAGCTTAGAGGGGGCGGTGAACACTGAAGCTTTCTTT	CASSLEGAVNTEAFF
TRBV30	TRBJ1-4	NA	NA	TGTGCCTGGAGTGTGCAGGAAAATGAAAAACTGTTTTTT	CAWSVQENEKLFF
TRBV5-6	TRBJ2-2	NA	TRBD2	TGTGCCAGCAGCGTCTCCCGGACTAGCGGAACGAACACCGGGGAGCTGTTTTTT	CASSVSRTSGTNTGELFF
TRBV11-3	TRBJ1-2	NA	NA	TGTGCCAGCAGCTTCCCGGGGTACTATGGCTACACCTTC	CASSFPGYYGYTF
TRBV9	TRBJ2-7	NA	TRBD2	TGTGCCAGCAGCCCCAGCGGGAGCCCTCGTTACGAGCAGTACTTC	CASSPSGSPRYEQYF
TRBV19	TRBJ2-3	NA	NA	TGTGCCAGTAGTCACAGAGGCACAGATACGCAGTATTTT	CASSHRGTDTQYF
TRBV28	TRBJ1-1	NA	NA	TGTGCCAGCAGTTTTCGGGTAAGGGGTGAAGCTTTCTTT	CASSFRVRGEAFF
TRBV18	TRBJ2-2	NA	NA	TGTGCCAGCTCACCCCAAACCGGGGAGCTGTTTTTT	CASSPQTGELFF
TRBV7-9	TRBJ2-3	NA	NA	TGTGCCAGCAGCTTAACTGCCACAGATACGCAGTATTTT	CASSLTATDTQYF
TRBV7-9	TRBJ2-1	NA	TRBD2	TGTGCCAGCAGCGGCTCAGAGACGGGACTAGAGGCCAATGAGCAGTTCTTC	CASSGSETGLEANEQFF
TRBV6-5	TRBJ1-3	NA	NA	TGTGCCAGCAGTTACTCAGGGGGTACTGGAAACACCATATATTTT	CASSYSGGTGNTIYF
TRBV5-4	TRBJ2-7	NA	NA	TGTGCCAGCAGCTATGTCCAGGGCAGACCGAGTTACGAGCAGTACTTC	CASSYVQGRPSYEQYF
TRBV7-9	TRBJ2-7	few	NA	TGTGCCAGCAGCCACTCCACTCTCTACGAGCAGTACTTC	CASSHSTLYEQYF
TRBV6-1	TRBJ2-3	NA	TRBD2	TGTGCCAGCAGTGACCGTACGGCGGGGGGGCCCTCAGATACGCAGTATTTT	CASSDRTAGGPSDTQYF
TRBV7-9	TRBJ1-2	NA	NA	TGTGCCAGCAGCGAAGGACTTAACTATGGCTACACCTTC	CASSEGLNYGYTF
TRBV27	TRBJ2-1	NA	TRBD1	TGTGCCAGCAGTTTAGGGCAGGGGGCATACAATGAGCAGTTCTTC	CASSLGQGAYNEQFF
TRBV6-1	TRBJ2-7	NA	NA	TGTGCCAGCAGTGAAGTTCAGGGGTCCCACGAGCAGTACTTC	CASSEVQGSHEQYF
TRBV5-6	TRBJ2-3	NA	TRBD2	TGTGCCAGCAGCGTAGCGGGAACAGATACGCAGTATTTT	CASSVAGTDTQYF
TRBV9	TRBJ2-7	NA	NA	TGTGCCAGCAGCGTCGGAGGGGCGGGGGAGCAGTACTTC	CASSVGGAGEQYF
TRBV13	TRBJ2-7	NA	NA	TGTGCCAGCAGCTCAAACAGGGACGAGCAGTACTTC	CASSSNRDEQYF
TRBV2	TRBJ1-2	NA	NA	TGTGCCAGCAGTGCTGAGGAGGACTATGGCTACACCTTC	CASSAEEDYGYTF
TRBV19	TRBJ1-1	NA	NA	TGTGCCAGTAGTCCCGGACAGAGAAACACTGAAGCTTTCTTT	CASSPGQRNTEAFF